One and the same sample provided the 23 T cell receptor beta chains below, sequenced in a study of blood T cells in healthy people across ages. The use of a sample-barcoded 5' primer and a J-beta primer mix characterized a second PCR of about 7 to 12 cycles. A single record per CDR3 protein comes from TCRdb applying MiXCR to the 5' RACE reads. The table records some 920,000 distinct CDR3 sequences, about 51% of them present only once. Sequenced: blood. These receptors all stem from a woman aged 55-70 years in good health.

This clonotype was counted a few times. The chain couples TRBV18 to TRBJ2-7; weak D call: TRBD1 (6 bases). The CDR3 contains 14 residues. Trimming pared 5 bases from V and 3 bases from J, leaving 14 bases between. Per the germline V gene, CDR1 is KGHSH and CDR2 is LQKENI. CDR3 amino acids: CASSAAGTSYEQYF. In DNA form, the CDR3 reads TGTGCCAGCTCAGCCGCCGGGACAAGCTACGAGCAGTACTTC.

The gene calls are TRBV6-4 and TRBJ2-1; D gene ambiguous. Trimming removed 7 bases at V and 3 bases at J, with 13 bases between. Germline CDR1 is MRHNA and CDR2 is SNTAGT. There are 14 residues in the CDR3. CDR3 in DNA: TGTGCCAGCACTTGGCGGATCCTCTACAATGAGCAGTTCTTC. Encoded protein: CASTWRILYNEQFF.

The CDR3 bases are TGCGCCAGCAGCCCGAAGTTCTCTAGCTCCTACAATGAGCAGTTCTTC. Its translation: CASSPKFSSSYNEQFF. This chain links TRBV5-1 with TRBJ2-1; D gene uncertain. V lost 4 bases to trimming and J lost 0 bases, with 14 bases between them. This CDR3 contains 16 residues. CDR1 and CDR2 (germline): SGHRS, YFSETQ.

The genes are TRBV20-1 and TRBJ1-5; TRBD1 matches 10 bases. There are 16 residues in the CDR3. Per germline, CDR1 DFQATT and CDR2 SNEGSKA (reference sequence). V gave up 5 bases and J gave up 1 base; unmatched junction bases: 8. The CDR3 DNA reads TGCAGTGCTTTGGACAGGGGGAGAGTGAGCAATCAGCCCCAGCATTTT. Its translation is CSALDRGRVSNQPQHF.

The chain is built from TRBV5-5 and TRBJ2-7; no reliable D call. The J call is uncertain, as TRBJ2-5 better fits the DNA end. Germline CDR1 is SGHKS and CDR2 is YYEKEE (reference sequence). There are 14 residues in the CDR3. CDR3 sequence: CASSLVSSHETQYF. CDR3 nucleotides: TGTGCCAGCAGCTTGGTCTCGTCCCATGAGACCCAGTACTTC.

CDR3 sequence (DNA): TGTGCCAGCAGCCCCGGAGGAGGCCAGTGGGAGACCCAGTACTTC. This sequence encodes CASSPGGGQWETQYF. This chain links TRBV7-2 with TRBJ2-5; perhaps TRBD2 as D (5 bases). Germline-derived CDR1 and CDR2 are SGHTA and FQGNSA. Trimming pared 5 bases from V and 5 bases from J, leaving 18 bases between. The CDR3 extends over 15 amino acids.

V and J are TRBV5-1 and TRBJ2-7; no clear D. The CDR3 sequence is 15 residues long. Trimming cost V 0 bases and J 2 bases, with 12 bases left between them. Germline V lookup: CDR1 SGHRS, CDR2 YFSETQ. CDR3 DNA sequence: TGCGCCAGCAGCTTGGGTCTGTCCAACCCCTACGAGCAGTACTTC. Amino acids: CASSLGLSNPYEQYF.

This clonotype was observed a handful of times. The chain employs TRBV6-1 and TRBJ2-3; D possibly corresponds to TRBD2 (5 bases). Germline loops: CDR1 MNHNS, CDR2 SASEGT. The germline V and J ends were trimmed by 2 bases and 1 base, with 7 bases remaining between them. The CDR3 covers 14 residues. The CDR3 protein is CASSETAGTDTQYF. The CDR3 region has the DNA TGTGCCAGCAGTGAAACAGCGGGCACAGATACGCAGTATTTT.

The chain is built from TRBV6-2 or TRBV6-3 and TRBJ2-5; the D is unclear. The CDR3 is 16 residues long. Germline V gene sequence: CDR1 MNHEY, CDR2 SVGEGT. V gave up 5 bases and J gave up 9 bases, with 25 bases separating them. The DNA of the CDR3 is TGTGCCAGCAGTAGAACGAACCGGTCCCCCTTAGGATCCCAGTACTTC. Its protein product is CASSRTNRSPLGSQYF.

This chain connects TRBV20-1 to TRBJ2-2; D remains unclear. CDR1 and CDR2 from the germline V gene are DFQATT and SNEGSKA (reference sequence). V was trimmed by 6 bases and J by 6 bases, leaving 17 bases between them. The CDR3 loop spans 14 amino acids. The CDR3 sequence is CSAPSIRISGELFF. Written as DNA, the CDR3 is TGCAGTGCCCCCTCGATCCGTATTTCCGGGGAGCTGTTTTTT.

This rearrangement joins TRBV30 to TRBJ2-1, with TRBD2 identical over 8 bases. Germline CDR1 reads GTSNPN; CDR2 reads SVGIG (reference sequence). The trim removed 0 bases at V and 9 bases at J, leaving 4 bases unmatched. The length of the CDR3 is 13 residues. CDR3 sequence reads: CAWSVRREGEQFF. The CDR3 bases are TGTGCCTGGAGTGTCAGACGGGAGGGTGAGCAGTTCTTC.

This rearrangement joins TRBV7-9 to TRBJ2-1; either TRBD1 or TRBD2 may supply D (6 bases each). Germline CDR1 is SEHNR and CDR2 is FQNEAQ (reference sequence). Deletions cut 7 bases from V and 8 bases from J, with 18 bases between. This CDR3 is 14 amino acids long. CDR3 sequence reads: CASMVGSGEDEQFF. Written as DNA, the CDR3 is TGTGCCAGCATGGTAGGGTCAGGGGAGGATGAGCAGTTCTTC.

J is TRBJ2-1 and V is TRBV3-1; a weak D match, TRBD2 (6 bases). The closer fit of TRBJ2-7 to the DNA end suggests the J call may be wrong. The CDR3 runs 16 residues. From germline, CDR1 is LGHDT and CDR2 YNNKEL (reference sequence). CDR3 in DNA: TGTGCCAGCGACGAGCTAGTCGGGAGCTCCTACAATGAGCAGTACTTC. Residues: CASDELVGSSYNEQYF.

The chain joins TRBV7-2 to TRBJ2-4; 7 nucleotides line up with TRBD2. Trimming removed 4 bases from V and 0 bases from J; junction bases left unmatched: 9. There are 17 residues in the CDR3. CDR1 is SGHTA and CDR2 is FQGNSA in the germline V gene. For the CDR3, the DNA is TGTGCCAGCAGCTCGGCTAGCGGAGCCCTAGCCAAAAACATTCAGTACTTC. Amino acid sequence: CASSSASGALAKNIQYF.

The rearrangement uses TRBV7-2 and TRBJ1-2, with unresolved D. Per the germline V gene, CDR1 is SGHTA and CDR2 is FQGNSA. V lost 5 bases and J lost 5, with 15 bases in between. The CDR3 length is 14 residues. The CDR3 protein is CASSRDRGVYGYTF. The CDR3 DNA follows: TGTGCCAGCAGCCGCGACCGGGGAGTTTATGGCTACACCTTC.

This clonotype was detected a few times. This chain joins TRBV9 and TRBJ2-7; D unclear. There are 13 residues in the CDR3. Trimming left V 0 bases short and J 3 bases short, with 7 bases between. Germline-derived CDR1 and CDR2 are SGDLS and YYNGEE. The CDR3 nucleotides are TGTGCCAGCAGCGTAGGAATCTTCTACGAGCAGTACTTC. Translated: CASSVGIFYEQYF.

V and J are TRBV29-1 and TRBJ1-5; perhaps TRBD1 as D (6 bases). Deletions cut 4 bases from V and 4 bases from J, with 11 bases between. This CDR3 region has 13 residues. Germline CDR1 SQVTM, CDR2 ANQGSEA. The CDR3 DNA is TGCAGCGTTGTGACAGGAGCAAATCAGCCCCAGCATTTT. Translation gives CSVVTGANQPQHF.

The chain combines TRBV7-6 with TRBJ2-7, with a weak D call TRBD1 (5 bases). V lost 2 bases and J lost 2, with 19 bases in between. CDR1 and CDR2 from the germline V gene are SGHVS and FNYEAQ. The CDR3 has 17 amino acids. The CDR3 loop is CASSLRLGPAGTYEQYF. CDR3 in DNA: TGTGCCAGCAGCTTAAGGTTAGGTCCAGCAGGGACCTACGAGCAGTACTTC.

The chain employs TRBV18 and TRBJ2-5; possibly TRBD2 for D (7 bases). The germline V and J ends were trimmed by 3 bases and 7 bases, with 12 bases remaining between them. Germline loops: CDR1 KGHSH, CDR2 LQKENI. CDR3 length: 13 amino acids. The chain's CDR3 is CASSPGASGTQYF. The CDR3 nucleotides are TGTGCCAGCTCACCGGGGGCTAGCGGGACCCAGTACTTC.

The chain recombines TRBV15 with TRBJ2-7; tentatively, D is TRBD1 (5 bases). Germline CDR1 and CDR2: LNHNV and YYDKDF (reference sequence). The V end lost 0 bases, the J end lost 1 base, and 7 bases lay between the germline ends. CDR3 length: 14 amino acids. Here the CDR3 DNA reads TGTGCCACCAGCAGAGACAGGACATCCTACGAGCAGTACTTC. Translation gives CATSRDRTSYEQYF.

The genes are TRBV29-1 and TRBJ1-1; D may be TRBD1 (5 bases). The CDR3 is 12 amino acids. Trimming took 5 bases from V and 10 from J, leaving 17 bases between them. The V gene's germline CDR1 is SQVTM and CDR2 ANQGSEA. CDR3 nucleotide sequence: TGCAGCGTTCTCCCCTTGGACAACGGAGCTTTCTTT. Translating it yields CSVLPLDNGAFF.

The V call is TRBV11-2, the J call TRBJ1-1; TRBD1 aligns across 9 bases. This CDR3 is built from 16 residues. V shed 4 bases, J shed 1 base, and the junction held 7 bases outside the gene matches. Germline CDR1 reads SGHAT; CDR2 reads FQNNGV. The CDR3 is CASSSFGTGTNTEAFF. The CDR3 DNA reads as TGTGCCAGCAGCTCTTTTGGGACAGGGACGAACACTGAAGCTTTCTTT.

The rearrangement links TRBV6-2 or TRBV6-3 to TRBJ1-5, with a tentative D call TRBD1 (6 bases). V lost 6 bases to trimming and J lost 4 bases, with 13 bases between them. The CDR3 contains 14 residues. The germline gives CDR1 MNHEY, CDR2 SVGEGT. CDR3 sequence reads: CASRIRGRNQPQHF. The CDR3 nucleotides are TGTGCCAGCAGGATCAGGGGCAGGAATCAGCCCCAGCATTTT.